The entry that follows covers one T cell receptor beta chain sequence. Profiled with immunoSEQ multiplex PCR; TCRdb holds only in-frame clones, not every one. The sample includes tens of thousands of clones, about 89% of them seen just once. These data originate in a study of T cell changes during pregnancy in multiple sclerosis. The CDR3 loop spans 13 amino acids. CDR1 and CDR2 from the germline V gene are MNHNS and SASEGT. With 10 bases removed from V and 0 bases from J, the gap between germline ends came to 10 bases. The sample was PBMCs, taken in the first trimester of pregnancy. The chain links TRBV6-1 to TRBJ2-1; D gene ambiguous. The clonotype comes from a female donor in good health, serving as a control in a pregnancy study. Some clones in this sample may be carry-over from other donors' samples. This CDR3 reads CATRGFSYNEQFF. The CDR3 coding sequence is TGTGCCACCCGCGGTTTCTCCTACAATGAGCAGTTCTTC.